A single sample is the source of the 19 T cell receptor beta chains below, sequenced in a study of blood T cell repertoires in COVID-19. The method was immunoSEQ multiplex PCR; TCRdb's version includes in-frame clones alone and lacks a portion of them. The data contain about 130,000 clones, roughly 83% of them seen just once; the ten biggest clones take up about 10%. Sequenced: PBMCs or T cells enriched from blood (not recorded which). The source of these receptors is a man over 45 who had recovered from COVID-19.

The chain has TRBV5-1 and TRBJ1-4; no clear D. The V gene's germline CDR1 is SGHRS and CDR2 YFSETQ. V shed 3 bases and J shed 3 bases, with 12 bases lying between them. The CDR3 consists of 15 residues. The CDR3 coding sequence is TGCGCCAGCAGCTCTGCACAGATCCCTAATGAAAAACTGTTTTTT. Amino acids: CASSSAQIPNEKLFF.

This sequence joins TRBV3-1 (or the pseudogene TRBV3-2) and TRBJ1-4; D unresolved. The V end was cut by 4 bases, the J end by 4 bases, with 13 bases between. Germline V CDR1 and CDR2: LGHDT, YNNKEL (reference sequence). The CDR3 is made up of 15 amino acids. CDR3 loop: CASSRREPLNEKLFF. Here the CDR3 DNA reads TGTGCCAGCAGCCGTCGGGAACCGCTTAATGAAAAACTGTTTTTT.

V and J are TRBV7-2 and TRBJ2-3; 12 bases agree with TRBD1. Trimming at V came to 6 bases and at J to 5 bases, leaving 9 bases not matched to a gene. The length of the CDR3 is 16 residues. Germline assignment: CDR1 SGHTA and CDR2 FQGNSA. The CDR3 protein is CASRPTGTGGVDTQYF. CDR3 DNA sequence: TGTGCCAGCAGACCTACCGGGACAGGGGGCGTAGATACGCAGTATTTT.

The V gene is TRBV2, the J gene TRBJ2-7, with TRBD1 matching 9 bases. The CDR3 runs to 17 residues. Germline V gene sequence: CDR1 SNHLY, CDR2 FYNNEI. J was trimmed by 2 bases and V by 1 base; bases with no gene match: 9. The CDR3 reads CASSEVQVRTGAYEQYF. DNA for the CDR3: TGTGCCAGCAGTGAAGTCCAAGTTAGGACAGGGGCCTACGAGCAGTACTTC.

This clone was seen more than once but under ten times. The chain is built from TRBV30 and TRBJ2-3; 8 bases line up with TRBD1. Germline values: CDR1 GTSNPN, CDR2 SVGIG (reference sequence). J was trimmed by 1 base and V by 0 bases; bases with no gene match: 9. The length of the CDR3 is 17 residues. The CDR3 region is CAWSVQGAVSRTDTQYF. CDR3 nucleotide sequence: TGTGCCTGGAGTGTGCAGGGGGCGGTCTCTCGCACAGATACGCAGTATTTT.

The chain uses TRBV6-1 and TRBJ1-6; D might be TRBD1 (6 bases). The germline V and J ends were trimmed by 3 bases and 6 bases, with 9 bases remaining between them. Germline assignment: CDR1 MNHNS and CDR2 SASEGT. The CDR3 is made up of 14 amino acids. DNA for the CDR3: TGTGCCAGCAGTGACGGACAGCTTAATTCACCCCTCCACTTT. It encodes CASSDGQLNSPLHF.

This chain connects TRBV5-1 to TRBJ2-1; TRBD1 matches 10 bases. Per the germline V gene, CDR1 is SGHRS and CDR2 is YFSETQ. After removal of 2 bases from V and 4 bases from J, the junction contained 9 bases not matched to a gene. The CDR3 sequence is 17 residues long. The CDR3 DNA reads as TGCGCCAGCAGCTTAAGGAGACAGGGGGCCGCGTACAATGAGCAGTTCTTC. This gives the protein CASSLRRQGAAYNEQFF. Drawing the rest from reference TRBV5-1 and TRBJ2-1, the complete variable domain is KAGVTQTPRYLIKTRGQQVTLSCSPISGHRSVSWYQQTPGQGLQFLFEYFSETQRNKGNFPGRFSGRQFSNSRSEMNVSTLELGDSALYLCASSLRRQGAAYNEQFFGPGTRLTVL.

This clone has just one count. The chain couples TRBV7-2 to TRBJ1-1, with D tentatively TRBD1 (5 bases). The germline V gene has CDR1 SGHTA and CDR2 FQGNSA. The CDR3 is made up of 16 amino acids. V lost 1 base to trimming and J lost 2 bases, with 14 bases between them. CDR3 in amino acids: CASSLGGGDANTEAFF. In DNA, the CDR3 is TGTGCCAGCAGCTTAGGGGGAGGGGACGCTAACACTGAAGCTTTCTTT.

This chain uses TRBV19 with TRBJ1-5; perhaps TRBD1 as D (5 bases). Germline V gene data show CDR1 as LNHDA and CDR2 as SQIVND (reference sequence). The CDR3 totals 15 residues. The ends were cut back, 7 bases at V and 4 bases at J, with 17 bases in the middle. CDR3 loop: CASKRTPDANQPQHF. The CDR3 nucleotides are TGTGCCAGTAAAAGGACACCCGACGCAAATCAGCCCCAGCATTTT.

This clone was seen only once. This chain connects TRBV5-1 to TRBJ1-6; D is ambiguous. The CDR3 contains 16 residues. CDR1 and CDR2 (germline): SGHRS, YFSETQ. V shed 0 bases and J shed 3 bases, with 10 bases lying between them. CDR3 in DNA: TGCGCCAGCAGCTTGGTCCCTACAGTCTATAATTCACCCCTCCACTTT. Residues: CASSLVPTVYNSPLHF.

The rearrangement links TRBV7-3 to TRBJ1-1; D is perhaps TRBD1 (5 bases). Germline values: CDR1 SGHTA, CDR2 FQGTGA. With 5 bases removed from V and 3 bases from J, the gap between germline ends came to 13 bases. The CDR3 contains 14 residues. The CDR3 region has the DNA TGTGCCAGCAGCGCCCAGGGTCGGGACACTGAAGCTTTCTTT. Translated, it gives CASSAQGRDTEAFF.

The genes are TRBV27 and TRBJ1-4; possible D gene TRBD1, 6 bases. Germline assignment: CDR1 MNHEY and CDR2 SMNVEV (reference sequence). V was shortened by 4 bases and J by 13 bases, with 19 bases between the two germline ends. CDR3 length: 14 residues. CDR3: CASSSDSLDKGLFF. CDR3 bases: TGTGCCAGCAGTTCGGACAGTCTAGATAAGGGACTGTTTTTT.

The chain employs TRBV4-1 and TRBJ1-2; D unresolved. With 0 bases removed from V and 7 bases from J, the gap between germline ends came to 21 bases. The CDR3 runs 17 residues. The germline CDR1 and CDR2 sequences are MGHRA and YSYEKL. CDR3 nucleotides: TGCGCCAGCAGCCAAGAAGATGGCAGCCGACTAGGCAGTGGCTACACCTTC. It codes for CASSQEDGSRLGSGYTF.

The V and J genes are TRBV28 and TRBJ1-2; 8 bases match TRBD1. Germline V gene lookup returns CDR1 MDHEN and CDR2 SYDVKM. This CDR3 is built from 16 residues. V lost 2 bases to trimming and J lost 8 bases; unmatched junction nucleotides: 13. This CDR3 reads CASSLDGTGPLQGYTF. Written as DNA, the CDR3 is TGTGCCAGCAGTTTAGACGGGACAGGCCCCCTTCAGGGCTACACCTTC.

In its sample, this clone was seen once. This rearrangement joins TRBV13 to TRBJ1-5; D gene uncertain. The V gene's germline CDR1 is PRHDT and CDR2 FYEKMQ (reference sequence). The CDR3 spans 20 residues. V was pared by 2 bases and J by 2 bases, with 25 bases between. As DNA, the CDR3 is TGTGCCAGCAGCTTACCAATTCGGTATTTTCTCGAGGTCGGCAATCAGCCCCAGCATTTT. Protein sequence: CASSLPIRYFLEVGNQPQHF.

The chain joins TRBV5-6 to TRBJ2-2; 10 bases are a match to TRBD1. J gave up 4 bases and V 4 bases, and 7 bases lay outside the gene matches. Looked up from germline, CDR1 is SGHDT and CDR2 is YYEEEE. The CDR3 consists of 16 residues. DNA for the CDR3: TGTGCCAGCAGCAACCGGGACAGGGGAGCCACCGGGGAGCTGTTTTTT. It specifies CASSNRDRGATGELFF.

J is TRBJ2-2 and V is TRBV29-1, with 7 bases lining up with TRBD1. Germline lookup yields CDR1 SQVTM and CDR2 ANQGSEA. V lost 6 bases and J lost 4; bases outside the gene matches: 2. This CDR3 has 12 residues. In nucleotides, the CDR3 is TGCAGCGTACAGGGGTCCACCGGGGAGCTGTTTTTT. It codes for CSVQGSTGELFF.

In this sample, this clone turned up once. The chain couples TRBV28 to TRBJ2-1; 7 positions match TRBD2. CDR3 size: 13 residues. Looked up from germline, CDR1 is MDHEN and CDR2 is SYDVKM. The trim removed 5 bases at V and 12 bases at J, leaving 10 bases unmatched. The CDR3 nucleotides are TGTGCCAGCAGTACCGGACAACCGGGGGGGCAGTTCTTC. Amino acid sequence: CASSTGQPGGQFF.

This clone was seen only a few times. Here the CDR3 reads CASSVGQTYSGNTIYF. The CDR3 nucleotides read TGTGCCAGCAGCGTTGGACAGACCTACTCTGGAAACACCATATATTTT. This chain uses TRBV9 with TRBJ1-3, with D perhaps TRBD1 (6 bases). The germline CDR1 and CDR2 sequences are SGDLS and YYNGEE. This CDR3 comprises 16 residues. V was pared by 2 bases and J by 0 bases, with 12 bases between.